This is a list of T cell receptor beta chains from one sample in a study of preoperative IRX-2 immunotherapy in early breast cancer. Generated by immunoSEQ multiplex PCR, the TCRdb table keeps only in-frame clones and is missing some. The data hold roughly 45,000 clones, with over 85% observed a single time. Sequenced here: tumor tissue, sampled after IRX-2 immunotherapy. The receptors shown here come from a human donor with breast cancer. CDR3s include the opening cysteine and the closing phenylalanine or tryptophan. The D gene is left open where the match is weak. Only some rows state a clone size, as once, few, many or a class for expanded clones.

clone_size d_call j_call cdr3_length v_call cdr3_aa cdr3_nt
once NA TRBJ2-3 11 TRBV5-1 CASSLTDTQYF TGCGCCAGCAGCTTAACAGATACGCAGTATTTT
NA TRBD1 TRBJ2-3 14 TRBV5-6 CASSNRDTGATQYF TGTGCCAGCAGTAACCGGGACACAGGGGCTACGCAGTATTTT
NA NA TRBJ1-2 15 TRBV4-3 CASRQVQASGYGYTF TGCGCCAGCAGACAAGTGCAGGCCTCCGGGTATGGCTACACCTTC
NA NA TRBJ1-3 16 TRBV9 CASSPRQEYSGNTIYF TGTGCCAGCAGCCCCCGACAGGAATACTCTGGAAACACCATATATTTT
NA TRBD1 TRBJ1-1 14 TRBV11-1 CASTTGAKNTEAFF TGTGCCAGCACCACAGGGGCAAAGAACACTGAAGCTTTCTTT
NA NA TRBJ1-2 15 TRBV11-2 CASSLDRGPIYGYTF TGTGCCAGCAGCTTAGACCGGGGACCTATCTATGGCTACACCTTC
NA NA TRBJ2-3 13 TRBV29-1 CSGRTPPGDTQYF TGCAGCGGCCGGACTCCTCCGGGCGATACGCAGTATTTT
NA TRBD2 TRBJ2-3 16 TRBV7-2 CASSLNSAGGADTQYF TGTGCCAGCAGCTTAAACTCGGCGGGAGGGGCAGATACGCAGTATTTT
NA TRBD1 TRBJ1-1 14 TRBV5-1 CASSSAGTGGVAFF TGCGCCAGCAGCTCCGCCGGGACAGGTGGGGTAGCTTTCTTT
NA TRBD1 TRBJ1-5 13 TRBV2 CASGGQINQPQHF TGTGCCAGCGGGGGACAGATTAATCAGCCCCAGCATTTT
NA NA TRBJ1-5 15 TRBV7-8 CASSKTEYSNQPQHF TGTGCCAGCAGCAAGACAGAGTATAGCAATCAGCCCCAGCATTTT
NA TRBD1 TRBJ2-7 13 TRBV30 CAWSFGTGDEQYF TGTGCCTGGAGTTTCGGGACAGGGGACGAGCAGTACTTC
NA TRBD2 TRBJ2-3 18 TRBV28 CASSPSPGLAEFRDTQYF TGTGCCAGCAGCCCCAGCCCGGGACTAGCGGAGTTTCGTGATACGCAGTATTTT
NA NA TRBJ2-2 14 TRBV15 CATSRAGHGGELFF TGTGCCACCAGCCGTGCGGGGCATGGCGGGGAGCTGTTTTTT
NA NA TRBJ2-7 13 TRBV28 CASSLGHGYEQYF TGTGCCAGCAGTTTGGGGCACGGGTACGAGCAGTACTTC
NA NA TRBJ2-7 15 TRBV10-3 CAISGMGSNSYEQYF TGTGCCATCAGTGGGATGGGCTCAAACTCCTACGAGCAGTACTTC
NA NA TRBJ2-3 12 TRBV5-5 CASSSPTDTQYF TGTGCCAGCAGCTCGCCGACAGATACGCAGTATTTT
NA NA TRBJ2-7 12 TRBV2 CASSETVYEQYF TGTGCCAGCAGTGAAACTGTCTACGAGCAGTACTTC
NA TRBD2 TRBJ2-1 16 TRBV28 CASSHLAGGSYNEQFF TGTGCCAGCAGCCACCTAGCGGGAGGCTCCTACAATGAGCAGTTCTTC
NA TRBD2 TRBJ2-4 16 TRBV19 CASSPSGVRRLDIQYF TGTGCCAGTAGTCCTAGCGGGGTCAGAAGGTTGGACATTCAGTACTTC
NA NA TRBJ2-5 15 TRBV6-6 CASSYAVPVQETQYF TGTGCCAGCAGTTACGCCGTCCCCGTCCAAGAGACCCAGTACTTC
once NA TRBJ2-7 13 TRBV6-1 CASSERLAYEQYF TGTGCCAGCAGTGAAAGGCTAGCCTACGAGCAGTACTTC
few NA TRBJ1-2 15 TRBV7-9 CASSQTIQVNYGYTF TGTGCCAGCAGCCAGACGATACAAGTAAACTATGGCTACACCTTC
once NA TRBJ2-1 14 TRBV11-2 CASSLDSSYNEQFF TGTGCCAGCAGCTTGGACAGCTCCTACAATGAGCAGTTCTTC
once TRBD1 TRBJ2-1 14 TRBV11-2 CASSLDRGPDEQFF TGTGCCAGCAGCTTAGACAGGGGGCCGGATGAGCAGTTCTTC
NA NA TRBJ1-5 16 TRBV28 CASSLGRGPINQPQHF TGTGCCAGCAGTTTAGGCAGGGGCCCCATCAATCAGCCCCAGCATTTT
NA NA TRBJ1-3 12 TRBV5-1 CASSSGRNTIYF TGCGCCAGCAGCTCCGGGAGAAACACCATATATTTT
NA NA TRBJ1-3 12 TRBV13 CASKGPGNTIYF TGTGCCAGCAAGGGGCCTGGAAACACCATATATTTT
NA TRBD2 TRBJ2-3 16 TRBV28 CASSFLRGGLTDTQYF TGTGCCAGCAGTTTCTTACGGGGGGGCTTGACAGATACGCAGTATTTT
NA NA TRBJ2-7 13 TRBV6-6 CASSPQGPYEQYF TGTGCCAGCAGTCCGCAGGGCCCCTACGAGCAGTACTTC
NA NA TRBJ1-4 15 TRBV7-8 CASSLQGMPNEKLFF TGTGCCAGCAGCTTACAGGGGATGCCTAATGAAAAACTGTTTTTT
NA NA TRBJ2-7 16 TRBV1 CTSNYPDPRARYEQYF TGCACCAGCAACTATCCGGACCCCCGGGCGCGGTACGAGCAGTACTTC